This is a list of T cell receptor beta chains from one sample in a study of beta chain features in type 1 diabetes. Sequencing was performed with immunoSEQ multiplex PCR; in TCRdb, only in-frame clones are kept and a portion is missing. The sample records roughly 150,000 clones, roughly 8% being singletons. Input material: central memory CD4+ T cells from blood. These receptors came from a woman under 30 with type 1 diabetes. CDR3s include the opening cysteine and the closing phenylalanine or tryptophan. Each record gives: J gene, D gene, V gene, clone size, CDR3 protein, CDR3 DNA. D genes are given only for firm matches. Size is omitted from some rows. Given values are once, few, many or a class for expanded clones.

>TRBJ2-6|.|TRBV9|many
CASSPDRSGANVLTF
TGTGCCAGCAGCCCTGACAGGTCTGGGGCCAACGTCCTGACTTTC
>TRBJ1-2|.|TRBV2|few
CASSEAGWGYTF
TGTGCCAGCAGTGAGGCTGGTTGGGGCTACACCTTC
>TRBJ2-1|.|TRBV19|.
CASIGDRQLNEQFF
TGTGCCAGTATTGGGGATAGACAGCTCAATGAGCAGTTCTTC
>TRBJ1-2|TRBD1|TRBV5-1|.
CASSPQGNGYTF
TGCGCCAGCAGCCCACAGGGGAATGGCTACACCTTC
>TRBJ2-1|TRBD2|TRBV4-2|few
CASSQDGASGYNEQFF
TGTGCCAGCAGCCAAGATGGGGCTAGCGGCTACAATGAGCAGTTCTTC
>TRBJ2-1|.|TRBV10-1|.
CASSPSFGNEQFF
TGCGCCAGCAGCCCGAGTTTTGGCAATGAGCAGTTCTTC
>TRBJ2-3|TRBD2|TRBV5-1|few
CASSLRREGTDTQYF
TGCGCCAGCAGCTTAAGGCGGGAGGGAACAGATACGCAGTATTTT
>TRBJ2-3|TRBD2|TRBV29-1|few
CSGSGGPWDTQYF
TGCAGCGGAAGCGGGGGGCCTTGGGATACGCAGTATTTT
>TRBJ2-1|.|TRBV9|.
CASSGGLWGYNEQFF
TGTGCCAGCAGCGGGGGACTTTGGGGGTACAATGAGCAGTTCTTC
>TRBJ2-7|TRBD2|TRBV13|.
CASSRGRPNYEQYF
TGTGCCAGCAGCCGCGGGAGGCCCAACTACGAGCAGTACTTC
>TRBJ2-3|.|TRBV27|.
CASSLLGAGVSTDTQYF
TGTGCCAGCAGTTTATTGGGGGCGGGGGTTAGCACAGATACGCAGTATTTT
>TRBJ1-2|TRBD1|TRBV30|few
CAWRAPTGAGYGYTF
TGTGCCTGGAGGGCCCCGACAGGGGCGGGCTATGGCTACACCTTC
>TRBJ2-1|TRBD2|TRBV9|.
CASSPRSLAGGPWDEQFF
TGTGCCAGCAGCCCCCGATCACTAGCGGGGGGGCCATGGGATGAGCAGTTCTTC
>TRBJ2-7|TRBD1|TRBV18|.
CASSPPGQGGEQYF
TGTGCCAGCTCACCTCCCGGACAGGGCGGCGAGCAGTACTTC
>TRBJ2-3|TRBD2|TRBV5-4|.
CASSQDQGLAEDTDTQYF
TGTGCCAGCAGCCAAGATCAGGGACTAGCGGAGGACACAGATACGCAGTATTTT
>TRBJ2-7|TRBD1|TRBV5-1|.
CASTTGQGYEQYF
TGCGCCAGCACCACGGGACAGGGGTACGAGCAGTACTTC
>TRBJ1-4|.|TRBV7-9|few
CASSLDLGEGEKLFF
TGTGCCAGCAGCTTAGATCTGGGAGAGGGCGAAAAACTGTTTTTT
>TRBJ2-7|.|TRBV7-2|.
CASSPRVGDTLEQYF
TGTGCCAGCAGCCCAAGGGTGGGAGATACTCTCGAGCAGTACTTC
>TRBJ1-5|.|TRBV2|few
CASSEQGLSNQPQHF
TGTGCCAGCAGTGAACAGGGATTGAGCAATCAGCCCCAGCATTTT
>TRBJ2-5|TRBD1|TRBV7-2|few
CASSPGQGSSTQYF
TGTGCCAGCAGCCCCGGACAGGGGAGTTCGACCCAGTACTTC
>TRBJ1-5|.|TRBV6-5|.
CASSYNGLDQPQHF
TGTGCCAGCAGTTACAACGGGTTGGATCAGCCCCAGCATTTT
>TRBJ2-7|.|TRBV30|.
CAVDRGSYEQYF
TGTGCCGTTGACCGGGGTTCCTACGAGCAGTACTTC
>TRBJ1-2|.|TRBV5-1|.
CASSPREVVYGYTF
TGCGCCAGCAGTCCTAGAGAGGTTGTCTATGGCTACACCTTC
>TRBJ1-4|.|TRBV6-5|.
CASSYSGGNEKLFF
TGTGCCAGCAGTTACTCGGGGGGAAATGAAAAACTGTTTTTT
>TRBJ2-5|.|TRBV6-1|few
CASSDGLFQETQYF
TGTGCCAGCAGTGACGGACTATTCCAAGAGACCCAGTACTTC
>TRBJ2-1|.|TRBV7-9|many
CASSLDLTESNEQFF
TGTGCCAGCAGCTTAGACTTGACAGAATCCAATGAGCAGTTCTTC
>TRBJ1-4|.|TRBV7-2|.
CASSLEQFNEKLFF
TGTGCCAGCAGCTTAGAACAGTTTAATGAAAAACTGTTTTTT
>TRBJ1-2|.|TRBV20-1|few
CSASPSDGYTF
TGCAGTGCTAGTCCCAGTGATGGCTACACCTTC
>TRBJ1-2|TRBD1|TRBV5-6|few
CASSRQGFGYTF
TGTGCCAGCAGCCGACAGGGGTTTGGCTACACCTTC
>TRBJ1-5|.|TRBV5-4|.
CASSLAGGNQPQHF
TGTGCCAGCAGCTTGGCTGGAGGCAATCAGCCCCAGCATTTT
>TRBJ1-1|.|TRBV19|.
CASMKSTEAFF
TGTGCCAGTATGAAGAGCACTGAAGCTTTCTTT
>TRBJ1-3|.|TRBV18|few
CASSSGEGSGNTIYF
TGTGCCAGCTCATCAGGGGAAGGCTCTGGAAACACCATATATTTT
>TRBJ2-6|.|TRBV2|.
CASMKDVGPSSGANVLTF
TGTGCCAGCATGAAAGATGTGGGGCCAAGCTCTGGGGCCAACGTCCTGACTTTC
>TRBJ1-1|TRBD1|TRBV5-1|few
CASSLRAGGPSTEAFF
TGCGCCAGCAGCTTGCGGGCAGGGGGCCCCAGCACTGAAGCTTTCTTT
>TRBJ2-3|TRBD2|TRBV19|few
CASSREGPADTQYF
TGTGCCAGTAGTAGGGAGGGTCCAGCAGATACGCAGTATTTT
>TRBJ2-3|TRBD2|TRBV28|few
CASSFPAGAADTQYF
TGTGCCAGCAGTTTTCCAGCGGGAGCGGCAGATACGCAGTATTTT
>TRBJ2-5|TRBD1|TRBV27|.
CASRRQGLQKGETQYF
TGTGCCAGCAGACGACAGGGCCTGCAAAAGGGGGAGACCCAGTACTTC
>TRBJ2-1|TRBD2|TRBV5-5|few
CASSPELAGGLREQFF
TGTGCCAGCAGCCCCGAGCTGGCGGGGGGGCTACGAGAGCAGTTCTTC
>TRBJ2-1|TRBD1|TRBV29-1|few
CSALQGSSYNEQFF
TGCAGCGCCCTACAGGGGAGCTCCTACAATGAGCAGTTCTTC
>TRBJ1-1|TRBD1|TRBV27|.
CASSWDRGWSEAFF
TGTGCCAGCAGTTGGGACAGGGGGTGGTCTGAAGCTTTCTTT
>TRBJ2-5|TRBD2|TRBV5-1|few
CASTRGSGETQYF
TGCGCCAGCACCAGAGGTAGCGGGGAGACCCAGTACTTC
>TRBJ2-5|.|TRBV30|.
CAWRGSRAWETQYF
TGTGCCTGGAGAGGGTCCAGGGCGTGGGAGACCCAGTACTTC
>TRBJ2-7|.|TRBV27|.
CASSHPPTGEQYF
TGTGCCAGCAGTCACCCCCCGACGGGCGAGCAGTACTTC
>TRBJ1-1|TRBD1|TRBV5-1|.
CASSFTGGGNTEAFF
TGCGCCAGCAGCTTCACAGGGGGTGGGAACACTGAAGCTTTCTTT
>TRBJ2-3|TRBD1|TRBV4-1|few
CASSQGGQGRTQYF
TGCGCCAGCAGCCAAGGGGGACAGGGGCGTACGCAGTATTTT
>TRBJ2-2|.|TRBV7-7|.
CASGRGNTGELFF
TGTGCCAGCGGTAGGGGTAACACCGGGGAGCTGTTTTTT
>TRBJ2-1|.|TRBV18|few
CASSTIEGGENEQFF
TGTGCCAGCTCAACGATAGAGGGAGGAGAGAATGAGCAGTTCTTC
>TRBJ2-5|.|TRBV4-3|.
CASSQDRHNRETQYF
TGCGCCAGCAGCCAAGATAGACACAACAGGGAGACCCAGTACTTC
>TRBJ2-1|TRBD2|TRBV7-2|.
CASSLLGGPREQFF
TGTGCCAGCAGCTTACTGGGAGGGCCAAGGGAGCAGTTCTTC
>TRBJ2-7|TRBD2|TRBV6-6|.
CASSRLAGSYEQYF
TGTGCCAGCAGTAGACTAGCGGGCAGCTACGAGCAGTACTTC